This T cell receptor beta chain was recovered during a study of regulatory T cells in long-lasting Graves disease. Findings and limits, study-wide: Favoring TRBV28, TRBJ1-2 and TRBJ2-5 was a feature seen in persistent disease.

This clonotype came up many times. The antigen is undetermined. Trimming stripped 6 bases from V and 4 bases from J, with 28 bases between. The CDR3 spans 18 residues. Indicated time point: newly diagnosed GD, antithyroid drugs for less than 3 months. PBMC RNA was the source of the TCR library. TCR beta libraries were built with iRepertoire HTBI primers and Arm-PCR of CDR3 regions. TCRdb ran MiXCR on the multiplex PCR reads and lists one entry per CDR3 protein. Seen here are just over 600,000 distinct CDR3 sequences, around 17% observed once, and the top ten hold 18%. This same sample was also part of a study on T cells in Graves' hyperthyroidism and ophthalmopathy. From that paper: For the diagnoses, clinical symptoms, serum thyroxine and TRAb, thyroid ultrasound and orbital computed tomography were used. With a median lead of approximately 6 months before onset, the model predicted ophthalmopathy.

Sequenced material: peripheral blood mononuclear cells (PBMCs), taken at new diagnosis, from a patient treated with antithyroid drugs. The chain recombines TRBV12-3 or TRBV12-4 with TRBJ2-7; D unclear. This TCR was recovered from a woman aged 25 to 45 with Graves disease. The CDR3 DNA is TGTGCCAGCAGACTGGACGGAACTGAATGGGGAATCAATTACGAGCAGTACTTC. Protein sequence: CASRLDGTEWGINYEQYF.